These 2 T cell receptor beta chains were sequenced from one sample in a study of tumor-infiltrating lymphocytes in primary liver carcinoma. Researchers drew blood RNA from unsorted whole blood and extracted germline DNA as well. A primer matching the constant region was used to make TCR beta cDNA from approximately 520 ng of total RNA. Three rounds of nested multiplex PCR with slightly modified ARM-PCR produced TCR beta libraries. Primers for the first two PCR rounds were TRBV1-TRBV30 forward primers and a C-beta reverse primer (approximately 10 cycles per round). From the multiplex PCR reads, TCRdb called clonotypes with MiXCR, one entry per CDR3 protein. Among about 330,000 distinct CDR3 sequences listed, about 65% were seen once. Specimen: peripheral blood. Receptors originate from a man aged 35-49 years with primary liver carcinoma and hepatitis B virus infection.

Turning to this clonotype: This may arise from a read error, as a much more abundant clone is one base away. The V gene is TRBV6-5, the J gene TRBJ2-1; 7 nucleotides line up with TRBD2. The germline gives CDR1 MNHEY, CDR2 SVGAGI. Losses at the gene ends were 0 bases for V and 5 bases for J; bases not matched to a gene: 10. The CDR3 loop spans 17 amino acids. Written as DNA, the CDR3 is TGTGCCAGCAGTTACTCGATAGGCGGGAGAAGCCACAATGAGCAGTTCTTC. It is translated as CASSYSIGGRSHNEQFF.

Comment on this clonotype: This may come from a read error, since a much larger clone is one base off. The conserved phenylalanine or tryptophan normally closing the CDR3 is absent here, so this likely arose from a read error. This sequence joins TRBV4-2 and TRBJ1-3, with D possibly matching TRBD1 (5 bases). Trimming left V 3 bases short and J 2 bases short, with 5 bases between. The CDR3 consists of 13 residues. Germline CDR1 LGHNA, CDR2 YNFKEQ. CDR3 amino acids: CASSQGAGNTIYS. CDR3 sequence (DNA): TGTGCCAGCAGCCAGGGGGCTGGAAACACCATATATTCT.